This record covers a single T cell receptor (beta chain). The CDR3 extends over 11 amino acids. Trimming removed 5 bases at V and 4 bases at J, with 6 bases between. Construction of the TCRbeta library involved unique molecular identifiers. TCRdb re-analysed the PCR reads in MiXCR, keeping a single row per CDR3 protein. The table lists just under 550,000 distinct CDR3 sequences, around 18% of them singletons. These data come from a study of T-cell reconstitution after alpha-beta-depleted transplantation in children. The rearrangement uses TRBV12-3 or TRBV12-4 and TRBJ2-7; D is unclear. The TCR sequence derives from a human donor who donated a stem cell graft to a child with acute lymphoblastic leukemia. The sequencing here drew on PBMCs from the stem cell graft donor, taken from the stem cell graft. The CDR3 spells CASSTIYEQYF. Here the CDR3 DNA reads TGTGCCAGCAGTACCATATACGAGCAGTACTTC.